The sequence of this T cell receptor (beta chain) was determined in a study of immune cell composition in non-small cell lung cancer (dated by TCRdb to 2016 to 2017). Concerning the study at large: To assign histologic subtype, which was mostly lung adenocarcinoma or squamous cell carcinoma, H&E was combined with p63, CK5, Napsin A and TTF-1 immunohistochemistry. Adaptive Biotechnologies TCR-beta sequencing was carried out on approximately 34 paired NSCLC tumour and non-adjacent lung specimens, as well as on approximately 26 tumour-only specimens. Supplementary cohort #1, approximately 9 lung adenocarcinoma cases, had paired tumour/lung TCR-beta sequencing and TIL populations generated to assess tumour reactivity. Four tumour specimens with TCR-beta data were rare histological subtypes and were excluded from the subtype comparisons. Broad study findings and their caveats: In roughly 10 adenocarcinoma cases, a strong correlation was found between maximal tumour-associated clone frequency and TIL tumour reactivity, whereas no such correlation was found between overall clonality and TIL tumour reactivity. Compared with lung adenocarcinoma tumours, lung squamous cell carcinoma showed significantly higher Top 10 clone scores and productive clonality. Tumour-associated clones >0.5% were found in nearly half of NSCLC cases, namely in about 30% of adenocarcinomas versus 75% of squamous carcinomas. The reactivity cohort contained only 10 to 11 cases, and the tumour-reactive clones were not shown to have sequences in common with the dominant in vivo tumour-associated clones. No significant correlation was found between tumour TCR-beta clonality and smoking pack-years.

This clone has only a few counts. This clone's antigen is unknown. One base away there is no much larger clone; base qualities are not given. A two-step multiplex PCR amplified TCR-beta CDR3 regions from genomic DNA, and the second step of the PCR added Illumina-compatible adaptors. TCR-beta immunosequencing was carried out on an Illumina platform through the commercial immunoSEQ service. Regarding the original processing steps: Two measures summarised the repertoires: productive clonality, and Top 10 Clones, meaning the percentage of T-cell templates coming from the ten most frequent sequences. Values for productive clonality spanned 0 to 1, where a value of 1 indicated a monoclonal population. Using log10 scatter plots, tumour-associated clones were identified as sequences that made up at least 0.1% of tumour T-cell templates yet were absent from the matched non-adjacent lung. Student's t-tests were used for two-group comparisons, ANOVA for comparisons across stages, and linear regression for relationships, with analyses done in GraphPad Prism7 and R. TCRdb limited this immuneACCESS table to in-frame rearrangements with V and J called. A share of clones is missing; checked studies link under half to unresolved V genes, and the rest is unexplained. That table furnishes V, J and clone size, whereas the DNA furnished D and trimming. Present in this sample are 3,200 or so clones, 70% to 80% of which were seen just once. The ten biggest clones cover 4% to 5% of the sample.

Genomic DNA was extracted with the QIAamp DNA kit from frozen aliquots of unsorted single-cell suspensions. Surgically resected non-small cell lung cancer tissue was used for the tumour samples. Tissues were received within 2 hours of resection and were immediately processed into single-cell suspensions. Tissue was broken up mechanically, digested enzymatically with DNase I, collagenase I and hyaluronidase for around 30 minutes at 37 degrees C, and then filtered and RBC-lysed. From the cysteine up to the phenylalanine, the CDR3 has a length of 14 residues. CDR3 DNA is the only sequence kept; it has 42 bases, read in frame from the first base. Compared with germline, V lacks 3 bases and J lacks 3 bases; bases without a gene match: 2. Per the germline V gene, SGHRS is the CDR1 and YFSETQ is the CDR2.

The TCR originated in a human donor with non-small cell lung cancer. The rearranged chain carries TRBV5-1 and TRBJ2-3; TRBD2 aligns with 9 central bases. Source material: lung tumor tissue. The DNA sequence is TGCGCCAGCAGCTCAAGCGGGAGGACAGATACGCAGTATTTT. It translates as CASSSSGRTDTQYF.